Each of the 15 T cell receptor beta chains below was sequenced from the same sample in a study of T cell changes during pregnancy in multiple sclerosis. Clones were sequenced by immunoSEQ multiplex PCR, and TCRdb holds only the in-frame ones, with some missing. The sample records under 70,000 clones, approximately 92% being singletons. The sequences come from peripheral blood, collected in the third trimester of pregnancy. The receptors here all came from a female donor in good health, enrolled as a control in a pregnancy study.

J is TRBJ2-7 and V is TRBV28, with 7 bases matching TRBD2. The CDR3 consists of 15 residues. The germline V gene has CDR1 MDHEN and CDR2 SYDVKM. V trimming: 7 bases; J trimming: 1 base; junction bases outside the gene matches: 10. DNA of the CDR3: TGTGCCAGCACCTCGGGGGGAGGAGGATCCTACGAGCAGTACTTC. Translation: CASTSGGGGSYEQYF.

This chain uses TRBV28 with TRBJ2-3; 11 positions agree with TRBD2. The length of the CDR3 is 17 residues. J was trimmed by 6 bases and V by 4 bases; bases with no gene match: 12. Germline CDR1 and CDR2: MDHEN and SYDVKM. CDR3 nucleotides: TGTGCCAGCAGTTCAGGGACTAGCGGACCGGGCGCGGATACGCAGTATTTT. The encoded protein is CASSSGTSGPGADTQYF.

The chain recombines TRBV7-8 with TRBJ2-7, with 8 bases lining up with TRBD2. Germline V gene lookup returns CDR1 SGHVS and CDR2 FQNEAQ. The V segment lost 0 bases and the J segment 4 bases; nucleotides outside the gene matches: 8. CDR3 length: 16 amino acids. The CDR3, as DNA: TGTGCCAGCAGCTTAGCCCCGGGAGGGCCTACTTACGAGCAGTACTTC. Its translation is CASSLAPGGPTYEQYF.

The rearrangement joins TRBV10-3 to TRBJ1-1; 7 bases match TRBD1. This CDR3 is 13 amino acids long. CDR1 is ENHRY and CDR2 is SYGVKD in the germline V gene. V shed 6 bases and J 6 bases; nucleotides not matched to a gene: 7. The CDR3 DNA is TGTGCCATCAGGGATACAGGGGTGTCTGAAGCTTTCTTT. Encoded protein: CAIRDTGVSEAFF.

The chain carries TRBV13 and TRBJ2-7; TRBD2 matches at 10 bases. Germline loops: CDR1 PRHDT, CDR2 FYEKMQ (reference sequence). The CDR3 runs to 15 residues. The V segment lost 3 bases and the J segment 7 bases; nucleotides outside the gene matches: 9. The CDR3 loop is CASSLEAGGPGEQYF. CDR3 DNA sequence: TGTGCCAGCAGCTTGGAAGCGGGAGGGCCGGGGGAGCAGTACTTC.

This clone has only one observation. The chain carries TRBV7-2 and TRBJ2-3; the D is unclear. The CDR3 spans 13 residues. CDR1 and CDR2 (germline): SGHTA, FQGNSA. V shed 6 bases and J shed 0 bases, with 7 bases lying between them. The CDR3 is CASRRASTDTQYF. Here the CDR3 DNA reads TGTGCCAGCAGGAGAGCTAGCACAGATACGCAGTATTTT.

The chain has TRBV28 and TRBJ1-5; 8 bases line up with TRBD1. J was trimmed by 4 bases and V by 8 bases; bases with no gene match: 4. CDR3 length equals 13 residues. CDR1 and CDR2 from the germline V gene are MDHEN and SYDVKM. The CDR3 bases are TGTGCCAGCTACGGGACAGGAAATCAGCCCCAGCATTTT. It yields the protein CASYGTGNQPQHF.

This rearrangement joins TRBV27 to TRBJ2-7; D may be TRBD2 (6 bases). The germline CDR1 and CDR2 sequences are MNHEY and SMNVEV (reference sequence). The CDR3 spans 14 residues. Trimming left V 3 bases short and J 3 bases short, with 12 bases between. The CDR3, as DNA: TGTGCCAGCAGTTTCTCGGGACTTGACTACGAGCAGTACTTC. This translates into CASSFSGLDYEQYF.

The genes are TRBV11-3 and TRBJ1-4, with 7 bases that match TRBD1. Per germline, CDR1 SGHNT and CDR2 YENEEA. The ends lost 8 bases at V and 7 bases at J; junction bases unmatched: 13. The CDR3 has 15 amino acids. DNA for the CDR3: TGTGCCAGCCGGTGTGACAGGGCCGTGGGTGAAAAACTGTTTTTT. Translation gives CASRCDRAVGEKLFF.

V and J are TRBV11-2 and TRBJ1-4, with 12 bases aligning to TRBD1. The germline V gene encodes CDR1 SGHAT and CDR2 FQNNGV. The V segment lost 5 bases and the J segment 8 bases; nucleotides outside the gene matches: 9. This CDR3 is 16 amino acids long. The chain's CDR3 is CASSKRDRGPREKLFF. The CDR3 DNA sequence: TGTGCCAGCAGCAAGCGGGACAGGGGGCCGAGGGAAAAACTGTTTTTT.

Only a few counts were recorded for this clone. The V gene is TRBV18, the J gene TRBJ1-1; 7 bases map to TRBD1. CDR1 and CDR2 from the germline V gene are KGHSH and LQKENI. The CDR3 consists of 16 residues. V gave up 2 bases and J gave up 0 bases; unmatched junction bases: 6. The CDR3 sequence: CASSPDDQGVNTEAFF. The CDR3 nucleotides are TGTGCCAGCTCACCAGACGATCAGGGGGTGAACACTGAAGCTTTCTTT.

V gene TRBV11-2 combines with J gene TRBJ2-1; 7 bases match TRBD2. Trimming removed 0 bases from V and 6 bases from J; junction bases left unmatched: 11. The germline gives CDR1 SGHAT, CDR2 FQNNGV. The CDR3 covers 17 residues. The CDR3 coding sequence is TGTGCCAGCAGCTTAGATGTGGGGGGGATAAGGTCCAATGAGCAGTTCTTC. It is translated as CASSLDVGGIRSNEQFF.

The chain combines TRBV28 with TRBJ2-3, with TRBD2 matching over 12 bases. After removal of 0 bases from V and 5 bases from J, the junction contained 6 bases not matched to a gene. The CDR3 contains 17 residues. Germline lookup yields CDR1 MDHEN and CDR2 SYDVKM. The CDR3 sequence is CASSLWASGRDKDTQYF. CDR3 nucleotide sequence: TGTGCCAGCAGTTTATGGGCTAGCGGGAGGGATAAAGATACGCAGTATTTT.

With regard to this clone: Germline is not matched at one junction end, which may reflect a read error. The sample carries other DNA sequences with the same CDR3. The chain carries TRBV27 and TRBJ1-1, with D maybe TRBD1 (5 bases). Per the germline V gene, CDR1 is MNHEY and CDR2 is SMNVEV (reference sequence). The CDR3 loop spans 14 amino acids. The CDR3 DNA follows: TGTGCTAGCAGTCCCCGGGGGATGAACACTGAAGCTTTCTTT. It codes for CASSPRGMNTEAFF.

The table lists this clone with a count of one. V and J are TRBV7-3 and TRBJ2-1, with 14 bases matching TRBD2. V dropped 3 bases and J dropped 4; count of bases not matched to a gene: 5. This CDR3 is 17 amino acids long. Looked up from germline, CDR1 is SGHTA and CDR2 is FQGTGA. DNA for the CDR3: TGTGCCAGCAGCTTGCGACTAGCGGGAGGGCAGTACAATGAGCAGTTCTTC. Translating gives CASSLRLAGGQYNEQFF.